Listed below are T cell receptor beta chains from one sample, sequenced in a study of CD8 T cells in ankylosing spondylitis. TCRdb itself ran the 5' RACE reads through MiXCR, one entry per CDR3 protein. The sample has roughly 400,000 distinct CDR3 sequences; about 22% are singletons. The sequenced material came from blood, either unsorted or a sorted T cell fraction (not recorded which). These receptors all come from a male donor with ankylosing spondylitis. CDR3s include the opening cysteine and the closing phenylalanine or tryptophan. D genes are given only for firm matches. Clone size appears in some rows only: once, few, many, or a class for an expanded clone.

TGCAGCGTTACTACCGGGACAGGGGTATACGAGCAGTACTTC CSVTTGTGVYEQYF TRBD1 TRBJ2-7 TRBV29-1 few
TGTGCCAGCAGCCCCGGGACTAGCGGTGATACGCAGTATTTT CASSPGTSGDTQYF TRBD2 TRBJ2-3 TRBV7-3 NA
TGTGCCAGCAGCTTAAATGGGGTTGGCGGGGAGACCCAGTACTTC CASSLNGVGGETQYF NA TRBJ2-5 TRBV7-3 NA
TGTGCCAGCAGCTCAGAAGTGAACCCTAGCACAGATACGCAGTATTTT CASSSEVNPSTDTQYF NA TRBJ2-3 TRBV7-3 few
TGTGCCAGCAGTTCTTTGACTAGCGGGAGTATCGGGGAGCTGTTTTTT CASSSLTSGSIGELFF TRBD2 TRBJ2-2 TRBV12-3/TRBV12-4 many
TGCGCCAGCAGCCGCAGGGGTACCAATGAGCAGTTCTTC CASSRRGTNEQFF NA TRBJ2-1 TRBV5-1 NA
TGTGCCAGTAGTACCCGGGACAGGCGGGACACTGAAGCTTTCTTT CASSTRDRRDTEAFF TRBD1 TRBJ1-1 TRBV19 NA
TGTGCCAGCAGCTTTTATTCCGGGACAGGAGATTCACCCCTCCACTTT CASSFYSGTGDSPLHF TRBD1 TRBJ1-6 TRBV3-1 NA
TGTGCCAGCAGCCCAGGCCCCGGGACTAGCGGGTGGAATGAGCAGTTCTTC CASSPGPGTSGWNEQFF TRBD2 TRBJ2-1 TRBV14 many
TGTGCCAGCAGCCCGGAAGGGGGTTTCTTCGGGGAGCTGTTTTTT CASSPEGGFFGELFF NA TRBJ2-2 TRBV6-2/TRBV6-3 few
TGCAGCGTAGAAGAGACAGTGAACACTGAAGCTTTCTTT CSVEETVNTEAFF NA TRBJ1-1 TRBV29-1 few
TGCGCCAGCAGTCGGGCGTACCCCTACAATGAGCAGTTCTTC CASSRAYPYNEQFF NA TRBJ2-1 TRBV5-1 NA
TGCAGCGTTGAGGTGGGAGGGACAGATACGCAGTATTTT CSVEVGGTDTQYF TRBD2 TRBJ2-3 TRBV29-1 few
TGTGCCAGCAGCTTAGGGACTAGCGGGAGTTTCACAGATACGCAGTATTTT CASSLGTSGSFTDTQYF TRBD2 TRBJ2-3 TRBV7-9 few
TGCGCCAGCAGCCAAGATCTCTTAGACCCGATACGGGGATACAATGAGCAGTTCTTC CASSQDLLDPIRGYNEQFF NA TRBJ2-1 TRBV4-3 NA
TGTGCCAGCAGCCAAGTGACGGATTATAATTCACCCCTCCACTTT CASSQVTDYNSPLHF NA TRBJ1-6 TRBV3-1 NA
TGTGCCAGCAGACTAGCGGGAGGGCGCGTGGGTGAGCAGTTCTTC CASRLAGGRVGEQFF TRBD2 TRBJ2-1 TRBV12-3/TRBV12-4 few
TGCAGTGCGGACGACACCGGGACAAAAAGCACAGATACGCAGTATTTT CSADDTGTKSTDTQYF NA TRBJ2-3 TRBV20-1 few
TGCGCCAGCAGCTTAAACGCAGGGAGAAACTATGGCTACACCTTC CASSLNAGRNYGYTF NA TRBJ1-2 TRBV5-1 NA
TGCAGCGTTGAGGACAAGTTGTCCTACGAGCAGTACTTC CSVEDKLSYEQYF NA TRBJ2-7 TRBV29-1 many